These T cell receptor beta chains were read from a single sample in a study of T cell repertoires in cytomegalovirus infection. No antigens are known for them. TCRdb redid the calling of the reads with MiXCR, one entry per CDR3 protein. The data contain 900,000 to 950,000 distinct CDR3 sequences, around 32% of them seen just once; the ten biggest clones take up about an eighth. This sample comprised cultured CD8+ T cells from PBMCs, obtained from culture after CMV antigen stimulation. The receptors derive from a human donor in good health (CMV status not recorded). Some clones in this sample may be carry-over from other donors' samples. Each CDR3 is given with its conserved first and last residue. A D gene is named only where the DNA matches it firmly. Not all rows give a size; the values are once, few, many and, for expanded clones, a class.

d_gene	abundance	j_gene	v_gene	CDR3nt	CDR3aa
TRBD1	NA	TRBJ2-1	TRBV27	TGTGCCAGCAGTTTCGGGACAGATGGCTACAATGAGCAGTTCTTC	CASSFGTDGYNEQFF
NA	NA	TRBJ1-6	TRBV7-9	TGTGCCAGCAGCGCGGGACATTGGGAACCCCTCCACTTT	CASSAGHWEPLHF
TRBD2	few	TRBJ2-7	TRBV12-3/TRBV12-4	TGTGCCAGCAGTTTAGGCGGGAGGGATGGGGACTACGAGCAGTACTTC	CASSLGGRDGDYEQYF
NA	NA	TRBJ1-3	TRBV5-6	TGTGCCAGCAGCCTAGGGGACGTCTCTGGAAACACCATATATTTT	CASSLGDVSGNTIYF
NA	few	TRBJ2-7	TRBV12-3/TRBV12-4	TGTGCCAGCAGGGGACGCACGTCCTACGAGCAGTACTTC	CASRGRTSYEQYF
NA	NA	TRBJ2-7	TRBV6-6	TGTGCCAGCAGTTACCTAGTGAGTGACGAGCAGTACTTC	CASSYLVSDEQYF
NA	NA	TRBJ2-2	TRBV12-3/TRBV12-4	TGTGCCAGCAGTTTGGGCCCGCTCGCCGGGGAGCTGTTTTTT	CASSLGPLAGELFF
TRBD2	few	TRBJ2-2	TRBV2	TGTGCCAGCAGTGCCCACGAGCGGGGGGGCAGGAACACCGGGGAGCTGTTTTTT	CASSAHERGGRNTGELFF
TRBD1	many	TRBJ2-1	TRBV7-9	TGTGCCAGCAGCTTGCCGACAGGGTGGAATGAGCAGTTCTTC	CASSLPTGWNEQFF
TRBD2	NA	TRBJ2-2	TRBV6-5	TGTGCCAGCAGTTTCTCTAGCGGGGGGGCGGACACCGGGGAGCTGTTTTTT	CASSFSSGGADTGELFF
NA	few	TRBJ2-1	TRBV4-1	TGCGCCAGCAGCCAAAACAGGTACAATGAGCAGTTCTTC	CASSQNRYNEQFF
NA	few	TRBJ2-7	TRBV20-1	TGCAGTGCTAGAGAGGGACATAACTACGAGCAGTACTTC	CSAREGHNYEQYF
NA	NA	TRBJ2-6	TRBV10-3	TGTGCCATCAGTGACGTGTCTCTGGAGGCCAACGTCCTGACTTTC	CAISDVSLEANVLTF
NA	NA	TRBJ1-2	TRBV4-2	TGTGCCAGCAGCCAAGATCGACAGGATGGCTACACCTTC	CASSQDRQDGYTF
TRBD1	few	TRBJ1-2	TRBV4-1	TGCGCCAGCAGCCCCGGGGTCCAGGGGGACTATGGCTACACCTTC	CASSPGVQGDYGYTF
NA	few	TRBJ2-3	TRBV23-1	TGCGCCAGCAGTCAAAGGAACGGGGATAACACAGATACGCAGTATTTT	CASSQRNGDNTDTQYF
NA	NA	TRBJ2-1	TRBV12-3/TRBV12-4	TGTGCCAGCAGTTTAGTGGGGCCGAGGAATGAGCAGTTCTTC	CASSLVGPRNEQFF
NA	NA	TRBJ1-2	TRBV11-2	TGTGCCGGCAGCTCCAGGGGTTTAGCCTATGGCTACACCTTC	CAGSSRGLAYGYTF
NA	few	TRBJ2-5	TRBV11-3	TGTGCCAGCAGCGGCTGGGACCAAGAGACCCAGTACTTC	CASSGWDQETQYF
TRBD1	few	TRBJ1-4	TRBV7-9	TGTGCCAGCAGCCCCTCCTCAGGGGGTGCGGCCAACGAAAAACTGTTTTTT	CASSPSSGGAANEKLFF
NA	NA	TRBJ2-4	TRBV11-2	TGTGCCAGCAGCTACCGAGGGAACATTCAGTACTTC	CASSYRGNIQYF
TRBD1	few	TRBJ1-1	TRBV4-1	TGCGCCAGCAGCCACGGACAGGGTAGCACTGAAGCTTTCTTT	CASSHGQGSTEAFF
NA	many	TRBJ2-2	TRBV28	TGTGCCAGCACGCGGACCTGGCGGGGATACACCGGGGAGCTGTTTTTT	CASTRTWRGYTGELFF
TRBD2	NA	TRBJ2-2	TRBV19	TGTGCCAGTATGCCTGTGGGGGTTAATCTAGCGGGAGCGAACACCGGGGAGCTGTTTTTT	CASMPVGVNLAGANTGELFF
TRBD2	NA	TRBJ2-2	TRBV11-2	TGTGCCAGCAGTATTAAAGCGGGGACCGGGGAGCTGTTTTTT	CASSIKAGTGELFF
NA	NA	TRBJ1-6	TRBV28	TGTGCCAGCAGTTTATACAGGGAGGGGTCACCCCTCCACTTT	CASSLYREGSPLHF
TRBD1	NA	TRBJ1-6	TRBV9	TGTGCCAGCAGCGTAGAAGTCGAGACAGGGTTATTCTATAATTCACCCCTCCACTTT	CASSVEVETGLFYNSPLHF
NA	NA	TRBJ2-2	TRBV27	TGTGCCAGCAGTTTTCCCGCGGGCGGGGAGCTGTTTTTT	CASSFPAGGELFF
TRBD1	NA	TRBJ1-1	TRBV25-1	TGTGCCAGCAGGCTGGACAGGGGTACGAACACTGAAGCTTTCTTT	CASRLDRGTNTEAFF
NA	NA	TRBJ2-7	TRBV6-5	TGTGCCAACAGTTACCGAGGACAAGCCTACGAGCAGTACTTC	CANSYRGQAYEQYF
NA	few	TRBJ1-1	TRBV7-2	TGTGCCAGCAGCTTTACAGGAACACTAGCCCAGAACACTGAAGCTTTCTTT	CASSFTGTLAQNTEAFF
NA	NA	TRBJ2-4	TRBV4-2	TGTGCCAGCAGCCAAGATCTCTGGGGACTAGCCAAAAACATTCAGTACTTC	CASSQDLWGLAKNIQYF
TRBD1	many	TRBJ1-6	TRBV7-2	TGTGCCAGCAGCTTTCCACCGGGACAGGGCCTTTCACCCCTCCACTTT	CASSFPPGQGLSPLHF
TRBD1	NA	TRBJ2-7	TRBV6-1	TGTGCCAGCAGCGAGGGACAGCCTTCCTACGAGCAGTACTTC	CASSEGQPSYEQYF
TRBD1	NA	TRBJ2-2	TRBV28	TGTGCCAGCAGTACTCGGGACAGTAACACCGGGGAGCTGTTTTTT	CASSTRDSNTGELFF
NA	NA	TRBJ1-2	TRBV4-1	TGCGCCAGCAGCCTAACACCCCGGGGGACCTCCGGCCCATATGGCTACACCTTC	CASSLTPRGTSGPYGYTF
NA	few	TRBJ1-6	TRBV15	TGTGCCACCAGCAGAGATCTTTTCGGGAGGTCCTATAATTCACCCCTCCACTTT	CATSRDLFGRSYNSPLHF
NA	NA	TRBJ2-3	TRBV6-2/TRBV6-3	TGTGCCAGCAGTTCGCACAGCCGCACAGATACGCAGTATTTT	CASSSHSRTDTQYF
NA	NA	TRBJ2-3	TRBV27	TGTGCCAGCAACCCAGCGGTAACAAACGCAGATACGCAGTATTTT	CASNPAVTNADTQYF
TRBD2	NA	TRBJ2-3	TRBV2	TGTGCCAGCAGAGTAGCGGGGGACCCAGGTACGCAGTATTTT	CASRVAGDPGTQYF